The 17 T cell receptor beta chains reported below all come from one sample, sequenced in a study of cytomegalovirus exposure and HLA in healthy donors. Here immunoSEQ multiplex PCR was the method, and the copy in TCRdb shows in-frame clones only, minus some. The data hold about 190,000 clones, with more than 80% observed a single time. Sequencing input: PBMCs. These receptors were obtained from a man between 18 and 35 years old in good health and CMV-seropositive.

The V call is TRBV27, the J call TRBJ2-1, with TRBD2 as a possible D gene (7 bases). The V gene lost 5 bases and the J gene lost 4 bases, with 21 bases spanning the gap. Germline CDR1 and CDR2: MNHEY and SMNVEV (reference sequence). The CDR3 is 17 amino acids. DNA for the CDR3: TGTGCCAGCAGTCCCTTAGGGGAGGGGAGGGGGTACAATGAGCAGTTCTTC. The encoded protein is CASSPLGEGRGYNEQFF.

The chain has TRBV6-5 and TRBJ2-3, with 7 bases aligning to TRBD2. This CDR3 comprises 15 residues. Germline V lookup: CDR1 MNHEY, CDR2 SVGAGI. The V segment lost 0 bases and the J segment 5 bases; nucleotides outside the gene matches: 5. In DNA, the CDR3 is TGTGCCAGCAGTTACTCGAGGACTAGAGGAGATACGCAGTATTTT. This sequence encodes CASSYSRTRGDTQYF.

V is TRBV7-2 and J is TRBJ2-1; maybe TRBD2 (5 bases). This CDR3 has 15 residues. CDR1 SGHTA and CDR2 FQGNSA come from the germline V gene. With 4 bases removed from V and 5 bases from J, the gap between germline ends came to 15 bases. CDR3 sequence: CASSYRGLADNEQFF. The CDR3 DNA is TGTGCCAGCAGCTATCGTGGGCTAGCTGACAATGAGCAGTTCTTC.

This chain's CDR3 is CASSQSSKREKLFF. The CDR3 DNA follows: TGCGCCAGCAGTCAATCGAGTAAGAGAGAAAAACTGTTTTTT. The chain has TRBV23-1 and TRBJ1-4; D is uncertain. TRBV23-1 is recorded as an ORF, its role being uncertain. V dropped 0 bases and J dropped 8 bases, with 10 bases sitting between them. CDR3 length: 14 residues.

In its sample, this clone was seen a few times. The chain couples TRBV30 to TRBJ1-2; D possibly corresponds to TRBD1 (5 bases). Trimming removed 8 bases at V and 1 base at J, with 20 bases between. In germline, CDR1 is GTSNPN, CDR2 SVGIG (reference sequence). This CDR3 contains 15 residues. This chain's CDR3 is CAVAGRPVINYGYTF. The CDR3 nucleotides read TGTGCCGTCGCGGGACGGCCCGTGATTAACTATGGCTACACCTTC. The whole variable domain, remainder taken from reference TRBV30 and TRBJ1-2, is SQTIHQWPATLVQPVGSPLSLECTVEGTSNPNLYWYRQAAGRGLQLLFYSVGIGQISSEVPQNLSASRPQDRQFILSSKKLLLSDSGFYLCAVAGRPVINYGYTFGSGTRLTVV.

The chain carries TRBV5-6 and TRBJ1-2, with D possibly matching TRBD1 (5 bases). This CDR3 is built from 14 residues. Germline V gene sequence: CDR1 SGHDT, CDR2 YYEEEE. Trimming took off 4 bases at V and 8 bases at J, with 18 bases between the two ends. Here the CDR3 DNA reads TGTGCCAGCAGCGCGGGGACCGCCGGGGGAGGCTACACCTTC. This codes for CASSAGTAGGGYTF. Together with reference TRBV5-6 and TRBJ1-2, the CDR3 gives the full variable domain: DAGVTQSPTHLIKTRGQQVTLRCSPKSGHDTVSWYQQALGQGPQFIFQYYEEEERQRGNFPDRFSGHQFPNYSSELNVNALLLGDSALYLCASSAGTAGGGYTFGSGTRLTVV.

This clone was seen a single time. The rearrangement uses TRBV11-3 and TRBJ2-1; 9 bases match TRBD2. Germline V gene sequence: CDR1 SGHNT, CDR2 YENEEA. There are 16 residues in the CDR3. The J segment lost 8 bases and the V segment lost 4 bases, leaving 12 bases of the junction unmatched. The CDR3 loop is CASSSGMVAGDDEQFF. CDR3 nucleotide sequence: TGTGCCAGCAGCTCTGGGATGGTAGCGGGAGATGATGAGCAGTTCTTC.

The J gene is TRBJ2-1, the V gene TRBV9, with D possibly matching TRBD2 (5 bases). The germline gives CDR1 SGDLS, CDR2 YYNGEE. With 0 bases removed from V and 8 bases from J, the gap between germline ends came to 18 bases. There are 16 residues in the CDR3. The CDR3 spells CASSVDPRGRAHEQFF. The CDR3 bases are TGTGCCAGCAGCGTAGATCCCAGAGGGCGTGCACATGAGCAGTTCTTC.

This clone occurred once. The genes are TRBV14 and TRBJ2-5; tentative D call: TRBD2 (7 bases). The germline gives CDR1 SGHDN, CDR2 FVKESK. The CDR3 is 14 amino acids. The V gene lost 3 bases and the J gene lost 5 bases, with 13 bases spanning the gap. CDR3 bases: TGTGCCAGCAGCCATCGCGGGGGCCAGGAGACCCAGTACTTC. It is translated as CASSHRGGQETQYF.

The chain combines TRBV19 with TRBJ1-4, with D perhaps TRBD1 (6 bases). V gave up 3 bases and J gave up 0 bases, with 8 bases separating them. This CDR3 has 15 residues. Germline assignment: CDR1 LNHDA and CDR2 SQIVND (reference sequence). The CDR3 protein is CASSMTGPTNEKLFF. The CDR3 DNA sequence: TGTGCCAGTAGTATGACAGGTCCAACTAATGAAAAACTGTTTTTT.

The chain has TRBV20-1 and TRBJ1-5, with D uncertain. V lost 6 bases to trimming and J lost 1 base, with 4 bases between them. The germline CDR1 and CDR2 sequences are DFQATT and SNEGSKA (reference sequence). The CDR3 is made up of 11 amino acids. Here the CDR3 DNA reads TGCAGTGCCCAGAGCAATCAGCCCCAGCATTTT. It translates to CSAQSNQPQHF.

The chain recombines TRBV29-1 with TRBJ2-1, with 9 bases that match TRBD2. This CDR3 comprises 14 residues. Per germline, CDR1 SQVTM and CDR2 ANQGSEA. The J segment lost 4 bases and the V segment lost 8 bases, leaving 9 bases of the junction unmatched. This CDR3 is CSSLGREGYNEQFF. DNA for the CDR3: TGCAGCTCGCTCGGGCGGGAGGGTTACAATGAGCAGTTCTTC.

The chain couples TRBV2 to TRBJ2-7, with TRBD1 identical over 9 bases. There are 14 residues in the CDR3. Germline CDR1 is SNHLY and CDR2 is FYNNEI. Losses at the gene ends were 7 bases for V and 3 bases for J; bases not matched to a gene: 7. CDR3 in amino acids: CASTWGTGLYEQYF. For the CDR3, the DNA is TGTGCCAGCACCTGGGGGACAGGGCTCTACGAGCAGTACTTC. The full variable domain, rest sourced from reference TRBV2 and TRBJ2-7, is EPEVTQTPSHQVTQMGQEVILRCVPISNHLYFYWYRQILGQKVEFLVSFYNNEISEKSEIFDDQFSVERPDGSNFTLKIRSTKLEDSAMYFCASTWGTGLYEQYFGPGTRLTVT.

The chain couples TRBV9 to TRBJ1-2; D gene unclear. The V and J ends lost 0 bases and 6 bases respectively, with 12 bases between them. The CDR3 is made up of 14 amino acids. Looked up from germline, CDR1 is SGDLS and CDR2 is YYNGEE. The CDR3 bases are TGTGCCAGCAGCGTAGCTGGTCAGGTACATGGCTACACCTTC. This translates into CASSVAGQVHGYTF.

The gene calls are TRBV7-2 and TRBJ2-7; perhaps TRBD2 as D (5 bases). The ends were cut back, 4 bases at V and 3 bases at J, with 10 bases in the middle. The CDR3 covers 13 residues. Germline V gene data show CDR1 as SGHTA and CDR2 as FQGNSA. CDR3: CASSYLRDYEQYF. The CDR3 bases are TGTGCCAGCAGCTATTTACGGGACTACGAGCAGTACTTC.

The sample holds a few counts of this clone. This chain joins TRBV28 and TRBJ2-7; TRBD1 aligns across 7 bases. Losses at the gene ends were 7 bases for V and 3 bases for J; bases not matched to a gene: 3. CDR1 is MDHEN and CDR2 is SYDVKM in the germline V gene. The CDR3 is 12 residues long. The CDR3 here is CASKTGDYEQYF. The CDR3 DNA reads TGTGCCAGCAAAACAGGGGACTACGAGCAGTACTTC.

The CDR3, as DNA: TGCGCCAGCAGCCTTGGGGCAGGGATCAATCATGGCTACACCTTC. Translation: CASSLGAGINHGYTF. The chain has TRBV4-1 and TRBJ1-2; TRBD1 might be the D (5 bases). This CDR3 region has 15 residues. V lost 4 bases to trimming and J lost 6 bases, with 18 bases between them. Per germline, CDR1 MGHRA and CDR2 YSYEKL.